This TCR beta chain was retrieved from a study of blood T cell repertoires in COVID-19. Measured with immunoSEQ multiplex PCR; TCRdb has only the in-frame clones, and not every one. The profile covers approximately 150,000 clones, with around 84% appearing a single time and 4.5% to 6% taken by the ten largest. The CDR3 covers 15 residues. Germline V CDR1 and CDR2: MNHNS, SASEGT. V gave up 3 bases and J gave up 4 bases, with 15 bases separating them. This clone was counted at least ten times. Material for sequencing was peripheral blood. The gene calls are TRBV6-1 and TRBJ1-1; possibly TRBD1 for D (5 bases). The sequence was obtained from a woman between 50 and 59 years old with acute or convalescent COVID-19. CDR3 loop: CASSDLAGLTTEAFF. The CDR3 DNA reads TGTGCCAGCAGTGATTTGGCAGGGTTAACCACTGAAGCTTTCTTT.